The 32 T cell receptor beta chains below all came from one sample that was sequenced in a study of OX40 agonist ivuxolimab in advanced cancers. Generated by immunoSEQ multiplex PCR, the TCRdb table keeps only in-frame clones and is missing some. The sample has nearly 85,000 clones; 70% to 90% are singletons. The material was CD4+ or CD8+ T cells sorted from blood, obtained in a trial of the OX40 agonist ivuxolimab. The receptors stem from an adult with an advanced solid tumor such as melanoma, head and neck, liver or kidney cancer.

This clone was counted once. This sequence joins TRBV7-2 and TRBJ1-3; D unresolved. The CDR3 has 15 residues. Germline V gives CDR1 SGHTA, CDR2 FQGNSA. V shed 3 bases and J shed 4 bases, with 13 bases lying between them. The CDR3 here is CASSFLGESGNTIYF. The CDR3 region has the DNA TGTGCCAGCAGCTTTTTGGGTGAATCCGGAAACACCATATATTTT.

The count of this clone is one. The chain joins TRBV7-2 to TRBJ2-7; 10 bases match TRBD1. Germline CDR1 SGHTA, CDR2 FQGNSA. The trim removed 5 bases at V and 5 bases at J, leaving 6 bases unmatched. The CDR3 loop spans 14 amino acids. The DNA of the CDR3 is TGTGCCAGCAGCGACAGGGGGCGCATCCACGAGCAGTACTTC. Its translation is CASSDRGRIHEQYF.

The chain is built from TRBV7-3 and TRBJ2-3; possible D gene TRBD2, 6 bases. The germline CDR1 and CDR2 sequences are SGHTA and FQGTGA. V lost 3 bases to trimming and J lost 2 bases, with 12 bases between them. The CDR3 spans 15 residues. The CDR3 nucleotides are TGTGCCAGCAGCTTCCAGGGAGGTAACACAGATACGCAGTATTTT. Its translation: CASSFQGGNTDTQYF.

This chain joins TRBV7-2 and TRBJ1-3; no definite D call. Trimming removed 3 bases from V and 2 bases from J, with 8 bases in between. Germline CDR1 reads SGHTA; CDR2 reads FQGNSA. The CDR3 has 14 residues. CDR3 bases: TGTGCCAGCAGCTTCGGAAGGGCTGGAAACACCATATATTTT. This translates into CASSFGRAGNTIYF.

A remark on this clone: The identical CDR3 is also encoded by other nucleotide sequences in the sample. The genes are TRBV18 and TRBJ1-2; D ambiguous. Germline V gene sequence: CDR1 KGHSH, CDR2 LQKENI. The CDR3 contains 12 residues. V was shortened by 6 bases and J by 0 bases, with 5 bases between the two germline ends. The CDR3 DNA reads TGTGCCAGCTCGACGGCTAACTATGGCTACACCTTC. It is translated as CASSTANYGYTF. Full variable domain (missing parts from reference TRBV18 and TRBJ1-2): NAGVMQNPRHLVRRRGQEARLRCSPMKGHSHVYWYRQLPEEGLKFMVYLQKENIIDESGMPKERFSAEFPKEGPSILRIQQVVRGDSAAYFCASSTANYGYTFGSGTRLTVV.

V is TRBV5-6 and J is TRBJ2-7; TRBD1 or TRBD2 may be the D gene (8 bases each). CDR1 is SGHDT, CDR2 YYEEEE, per germline. The V and J ends lost 4 bases and 3 bases respectively, with 26 bases between them. The CDR3 runs 18 residues. This CDR3 is CASSARGGTGVGFYEQYF. The CDR3 DNA sequence: TGTGCCAGCAGCGCGCGCGGGGGGACAGGAGTCGGGTTCTACGAGCAGTACTTC.

This clone was counted a few times. The V call is TRBV18, the J call TRBJ1-6, with 10 bases aligning to TRBD1. Losses at the gene ends were 3 bases for V and 8 bases for J; bases not matched to a gene: 10. Germline loops: CDR1 KGHSH, CDR2 LQKENI. The CDR3 contains 17 residues. This chain's CDR3 is CASSPIPTGTGDSPLHF. DNA for the CDR3: TGTGCCAGCTCACCTATTCCCACCGGGACAGGGGATTCACCCCTCCACTTT.

V gene TRBV12-1 combines with J gene TRBJ2-7. TRBV12-1 is a pseudogene segment. The CDR3 runs 11 residues. CDR3 sequence: CASSWTYEQYF. The DNA of the CDR3 is TGTGCCAGCAGCTGGACCTACGAGCAGTACTTC.

The V and J genes are TRBV20-1 and TRBJ2-3; D gene uncertain. V lost 6 bases and J lost 5, with 6 bases in between. The CDR3 length is 10 residues. The germline gives CDR1 DFQATT, CDR2 SNEGSKA (reference sequence). DNA of the CDR3: TGCAGTGCCGGTGTAGATACGCAGTATTTT. It specifies CSAGVDTQYF.

The V call is TRBV29-1, the J call TRBJ1-2; D perhaps matches TRBD1 (5 bases). This CDR3 contains 13 residues. V was cut by 7 bases and J by 8 bases, with 20 bases left in between. CDR1 SQVTM and CDR2 ANQGSEA come from the germline V gene. CDR3 nucleotides: TGCAGCGCCGAACGGGGGAGGGGAGAGGGCTACACCTTC. Residues: CSAERGRGEGYTF.

The rearrangement joins TRBV7-2 to TRBJ1-1; D gene uncertain. Between the trimmed V and J ends, which lost 5 bases and 1 base, there was a span of 8 bases. Germline loops: CDR1 SGHTA, CDR2 FQGNSA. The CDR3 length is 13 residues. CDR3 region: CASSIGPNTEAFF. Written as DNA, the CDR3 is TGTGCCAGCAGCATCGGACCGAACACTGAAGCTTTCTTT.

The chain carries TRBV19 and TRBJ2-1; TRBD2 matches at 7 bases. CDR1 and CDR2 from the germline V gene are LNHDA and SQIVND (reference sequence). The CDR3 runs to 14 residues. V was clipped by 3 bases and J by 6 bases; unmatched bases: 5. The DNA of the CDR3 is TGTGCCAGTAGTATTCGGACTAGTCGCAATGAGCAGTTCTTC. Its translation is CASSIRTSRNEQFF.

The CDR3 nucleotides read TGCAGTGTCGGGACTAACAATGAGCAGTTCTTC. The encoded protein is CSVGTNNEQFF. This chain links TRBV20-1 with TRBJ2-1; TRBD2 matches 7 bases. Germline trimming cut 7 bases from V and 5 bases from J; bases unmatched to any gene: 2. CDR3 length equals 11 residues. Germline-derived CDR1 and CDR2 are DFQATT and SNEGSKA (reference sequence).

The chain recombines TRBV18 with TRBJ1-2; weak D call: TRBD1 (6 bases). The CDR3 is 15 amino acids. With 3 bases removed from V and 7 bases from J, the gap between germline ends came to 18 bases. The germline V gene has CDR1 KGHSH and CDR2 LQKENI. The CDR3: CASSPGQGKEGGYTF. CDR3 DNA: TGTGCCAGCTCACCGGGGCAGGGGAAGGAAGGTGGCTACACCTTC.

This clone has a handful of counts. The chain employs TRBV7-9 and TRBJ1-5, with 7 bases matching TRBD1. The CDR3 extends over 16 amino acids. Losses at the gene ends were 3 bases for V and 1 base for J; bases not matched to a gene: 6. Germline CDR1 SEHNR, CDR2 FQNEAQ (reference sequence). Here the CDR3 reads CASSFTGTASNQPQHF. The DNA for the CDR3 is TGTGCCAGCAGCTTCACCGGGACAGCAAGCAATCAGCCCCAGCATTTT.

This chain links TRBV2 with TRBJ1-1, with 7 positions matching TRBD1. CDR3 length: 15 residues. Germline-derived CDR1 and CDR2 are SNHLY and FYNNEI. V shed 5 bases and J 1 base; nucleotides not matched to a gene: 7. CDR3: CASSRQGGWNTEAFF. The DNA for the CDR3 is TGTGCCAGCAGTCGACAGGGCGGGTGGAACACTGAAGCTTTCTTT.

This chain connects TRBV5-1 to TRBJ1-4; D call uncertain. The CDR3 has 15 amino acids. CDR1 is SGHRS, CDR2 YFSETQ, per germline. Deletions cut 0 bases from V and 8 bases from J, with 14 bases between. CDR3 protein: CASSLAGLSGEKLFF. CDR3 coding DNA: TGCGCCAGCAGCTTGGCCGGCCTATCGGGGGAAAAACTGTTTTTT.

This clone was found a few times. The chain combines TRBV7-8 with TRBJ1-6; D is unclear. The CDR3 extends over 14 amino acids. Germline V gives CDR1 SGHVS, CDR2 FQNEAQ. V lost 6 bases to trimming and J lost 1 base, with 7 bases between them. Here the CDR3 reads CASRVSSYNSPLHF. CDR3 bases: TGTGCCAGCAGGGTTTCATCCTATAATTCACCCCTCCACTTT.

V gene TRBV25-1 combines with J gene TRBJ1-1, with a tentative D call TRBD1 (6 bases). Germline loops: CDR1 MGHDK, CDR2 SYGVNS. V was cut by 2 bases and J by 5 bases, with 12 bases left in between. There are 14 residues in the CDR3. CDR3 protein: CASSETGLRTEAFF. The CDR3 region has the DNA TGTGCCAGCAGTGAAACAGGGTTACGGACTGAAGCTTTCTTT.

This clone appeared a few times. The chain employs TRBV10-3 and TRBJ2-3; D is possibly TRBD1 or TRBD2 (5 bases each). This CDR3 contains 15 residues. Germline lookup yields CDR1 ENHRY and CDR2 SYGVKD. Trimming shortened V by 6 bases and J by 10 bases, and 23 bases separated the two germline ends. Written as DNA, the CDR3 is TGTGCCATCAGCGCTGAGAACGGGGTCGGGGCAGCGCAGTATTTT. Its protein is CAISAENGVGAAQYF.

The chain is built from TRBV2 and TRBJ2-5; D is tentatively TRBD1 or TRBD2 (7 bases each). CDR3 length: 14 amino acids. Germline loops: CDR1 SNHLY, CDR2 FYNNEI. Trimming removed 7 bases from V and 5 bases from J, with 17 bases in between. CDR3 amino acids: CASKERQGGETQYF. The CDR3 coding sequence is TGTGCCAGCAAAGAGCGACAGGGAGGGGAGACCCAGTACTTC.

This chain connects TRBV5-6 to TRBJ2-1, with D perhaps matching TRBD1 (6 bases). Germline loops: CDR1 SGHDT, CDR2 YYEEEE. The germline V and J ends were trimmed by 5 bases and 3 bases, with 9 bases remaining between them. This CDR3 spans 13 amino acids. The CDR3 DNA sequence: TGTGCCAGCAGGGGGGACATCTACAATGAGCAGTTCTTC. Its protein is CASRGDIYNEQFF.

The DNA of the CDR3 is TGTGCCAGCTCACCCCGGGACAGCTATGGCTACACCTTC. Its protein is CASSPRDSYGYTF. This chain uses TRBV18 with TRBJ1-2; 7 bases are shared with TRBD1. Unmatched junction bases numbered 2, after V lost 3 bases and J lost 4 bases. The CDR3 runs to 13 residues. CDR1 KGHSH and CDR2 LQKENI come from the germline V gene.

A single count supports this clone. The chain uses TRBV27 and TRBJ2-5; D gene unclear. Deletions cut 8 bases from V and 0 bases from J, with 7 bases between. Per the germline V gene, CDR1 is MNHEY and CDR2 is SMNVEV (reference sequence). The CDR3 spans 12 residues. The CDR3 sequence is CASGLDQETQYF. The CDR3 DNA reads as TGTGCCAGCGGCCTCGACCAAGAGACCCAGTACTTC.

This chain links TRBV7-2 with TRBJ1-2; 9 bases map to TRBD1. Germline V gives CDR1 SGHTA, CDR2 FQGNSA. The trim removed 5 bases at V and 0 bases at J, leaving 4 bases unmatched. The CDR3 loop spans 15 amino acids. CDR3 in amino acids: CASSPWTGANYGYTF. The CDR3 DNA is TGTGCCAGCAGCCCCTGGACAGGGGCTAACTATGGCTACACCTTC.

CDR3 bases: TGCGCCAGCAGTGAATCTTATAGGGCCCAGCCCCAGCATTTT. As protein: CASSESYRAQPQHF. The V gene is TRBV10-2, the J gene TRBJ1-5; D remains unclear. The CDR3 spans 14 residues. V was shortened by 3 bases and J by 7 bases, with 13 bases between the two germline ends. CDR1 is WSHSY, CDR2 SAAADI, per germline.

The genes are TRBV4-2 and TRBJ1-5; D is unresolved. Germline values: CDR1 LGHNA, CDR2 YNFKEQ. This CDR3 region has 17 residues. V lost 1 base to trimming and J lost 0 bases, with 13 bases between them. Here the CDR3 reads CASSQADSGNSNQPQHF. The CDR3 nucleotides read TGTGCCAGCAGCCAAGCCGACTCCGGGAATAGCAATCAGCCCCAGCATTTT.

The J gene is TRBJ2-7, the V gene TRBV29-1, with D possibly matching TRBD2 (5 bases). This CDR3 has 12 amino acids. Germline CDR1 SQVTM, CDR2 ANQGSEA. Trimming stripped 5 bases from V and 9 bases from J, with 17 bases between. CDR3 amino acids: CSVRGGRNGQYF. The CDR3 DNA follows: TGCAGCGTTCGAGGAGGTAGGAACGGGCAGTACTTC.

The rearrangement links TRBV2 to TRBJ2-7; TRBD2 is a possible D gene (6 bases). V lost 3 bases to trimming and J lost 9 bases, with 21 bases between them. The CDR3 runs to 15 residues. The germline gives CDR1 SNHLY, CDR2 FYNNEI. The CDR3 loop reads CASSDREAGSLVQYF. CDR3 in DNA: TGTGCCAGCAGTGATAGGGAGGCGGGGAGCCTGGTGCAGTACTTC. The full variable domain, completed using reference TRBV2 and TRBJ2-7, is EPEVTQTPSHQVTQMGQEVILRCVPISNHLYFYWYRQILGQKVEFLVSFYNNEISEKSEIFDDQFSVERPDGSNFTLKIRSTKLEDSAMYFCASSDREAGSLVQYFGPGTRLTVT.

The chain uses TRBV10-3 and TRBJ2-7, with D tentatively TRBD1 or TRBD2 (6 bases each). The CDR3 runs to 16 residues. V was shortened by 10 bases and J by 7 bases, with 29 bases between the two germline ends. The germline gives CDR1 ENHRY, CDR2 SYGVKD. CDR3 sequence reads: CATEGPGARGVGEQYF. In nucleotides, the CDR3 is TGTGCCACCGAGGGGCCGGGGGCGAGGGGGGTTGGTGAGCAGTACTTC.

This clone was recorded only once. Distinct nucleotide sequences in the sample also encode this CDR3. This chain uses TRBV5-1 with TRBJ2-7; D uncertain. CDR1 and CDR2 from the germline V gene are SGHRS and YFSETQ. V lost 1 base, J lost 7 bases, and 15 bases lay in between. This CDR3 comprises 14 residues. The CDR3 here is CASSLRTEISEQYF. As DNA, the CDR3 is TGCGCCAGCAGCTTGCGTACGGAAATCTCTGAGCAGTACTTC.

The gene calls are TRBV21-1 and TRBJ1-5; the D call of TRBD1 is as the table states it, not checked on the DNA. TRBV21-1 is labeled a pseudogene. The CDR3 spans 15 residues. The CDR3 sequence is CASSKQGDGNQPQHF. The CDR3, as DNA: TGTGCCAGCAGCAAACAGGGGGATGGCAATCAGCCCCAGCATTTT.